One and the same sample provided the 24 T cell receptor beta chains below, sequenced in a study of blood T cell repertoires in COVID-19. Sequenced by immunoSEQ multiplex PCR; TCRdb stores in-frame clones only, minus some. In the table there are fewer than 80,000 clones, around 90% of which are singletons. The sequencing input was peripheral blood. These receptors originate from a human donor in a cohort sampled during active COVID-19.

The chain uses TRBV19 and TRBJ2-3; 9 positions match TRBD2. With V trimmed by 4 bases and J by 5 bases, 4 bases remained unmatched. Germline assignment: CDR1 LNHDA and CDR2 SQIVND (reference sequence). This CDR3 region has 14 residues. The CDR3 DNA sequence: TGTGCCAGTAGTAGCGGGGGGGCTGGAGATACGCAGTATTTT. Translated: CASSSGGAGDTQYF.

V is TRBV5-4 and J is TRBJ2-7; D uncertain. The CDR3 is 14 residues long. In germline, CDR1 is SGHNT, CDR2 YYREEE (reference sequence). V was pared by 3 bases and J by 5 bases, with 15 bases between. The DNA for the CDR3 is TGTGCCAGCAGCTCCCCAAAGAGGAGCGACGAGCAGTACTTC. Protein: CASSSPKRSDEQYF.

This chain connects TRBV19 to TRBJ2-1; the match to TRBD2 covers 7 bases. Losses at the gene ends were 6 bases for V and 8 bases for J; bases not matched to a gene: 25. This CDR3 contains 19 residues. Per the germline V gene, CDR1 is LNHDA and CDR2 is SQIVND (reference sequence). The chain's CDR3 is CASSRLGGSKGGLVDEQFF. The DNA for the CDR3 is TGTGCCAGTAGCCGACTGGGGGGGAGCAAGGGAGGTTTGGTAGATGAGCAGTTCTTC.

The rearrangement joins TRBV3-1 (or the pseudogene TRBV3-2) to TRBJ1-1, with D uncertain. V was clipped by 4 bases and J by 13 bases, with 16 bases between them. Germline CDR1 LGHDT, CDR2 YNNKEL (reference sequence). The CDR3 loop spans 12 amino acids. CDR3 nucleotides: TGTGCCAGCAGCCCAACGGACTCGGGTTGTTTCTTT. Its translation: CASSPTDSGCFF.

The CDR3 protein is CASSPGGGYNEQFF. The CDR3 bases are TGTGCCAGCAGCCCAGGCGGGGGGTACAATGAGCAGTTCTTC. The J gene is TRBJ2-1, the V gene TRBV3-1 (or the pseudogene TRBV3-2), with 8 bases that match TRBD2. Trimming removed 4 bases from V and 4 bases from J; junction bases left unmatched: 3. The CDR3 is 14 amino acids. The germline V gene has CDR1 LGHDT and CDR2 YNNKEL (reference sequence).

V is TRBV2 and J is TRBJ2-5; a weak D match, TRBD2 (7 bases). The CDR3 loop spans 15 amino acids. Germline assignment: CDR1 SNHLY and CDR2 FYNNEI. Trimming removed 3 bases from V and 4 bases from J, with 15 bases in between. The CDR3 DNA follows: TGTGCCAGCAGTGATATAGGGGGGGGCCGAGAGACCCAGTACTTC. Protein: CASSDIGGGRETQYF.

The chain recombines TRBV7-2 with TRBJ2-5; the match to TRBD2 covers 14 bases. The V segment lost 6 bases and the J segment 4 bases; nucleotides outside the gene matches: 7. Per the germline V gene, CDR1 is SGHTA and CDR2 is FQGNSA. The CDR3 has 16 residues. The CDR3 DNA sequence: TGTGCCAGCAGGCCCGGGACTAGCGGGGGAGTAGAGACCCAGTACTTC. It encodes CASRPGTSGGVETQYF.

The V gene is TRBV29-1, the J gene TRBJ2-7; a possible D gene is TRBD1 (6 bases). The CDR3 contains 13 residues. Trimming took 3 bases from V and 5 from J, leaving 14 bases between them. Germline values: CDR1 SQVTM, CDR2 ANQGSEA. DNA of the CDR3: TGCAGCGTTGAGAAACAGGGTGACGACGAGCAGTACTTC. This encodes CSVEKQGDDEQYF.

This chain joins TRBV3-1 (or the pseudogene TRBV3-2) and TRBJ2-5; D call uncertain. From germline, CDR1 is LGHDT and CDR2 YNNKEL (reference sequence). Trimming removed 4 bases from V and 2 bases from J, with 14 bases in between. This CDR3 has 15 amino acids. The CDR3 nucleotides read TGTGCCAGCAGCCCCTTGGTACTAAATCAAGAGACCCAGTACTTC. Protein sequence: CASSPLVLNQETQYF.

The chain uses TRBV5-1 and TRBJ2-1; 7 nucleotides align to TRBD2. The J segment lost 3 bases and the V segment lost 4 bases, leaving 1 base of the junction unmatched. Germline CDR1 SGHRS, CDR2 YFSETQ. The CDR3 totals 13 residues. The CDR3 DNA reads TGCGCCAGCAGCGGGGGGGGCTACAATGAGCAGTTCTTC. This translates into CASSGGGYNEQFF.

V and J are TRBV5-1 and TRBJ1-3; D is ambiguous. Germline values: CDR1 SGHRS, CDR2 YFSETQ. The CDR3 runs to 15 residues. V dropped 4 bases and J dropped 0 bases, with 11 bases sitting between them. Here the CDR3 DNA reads TGCGCCAGCAGCCCGCCTGCGGACTCTGGAAACACCATATATTTT. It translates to CASSPPADSGNTIYF.

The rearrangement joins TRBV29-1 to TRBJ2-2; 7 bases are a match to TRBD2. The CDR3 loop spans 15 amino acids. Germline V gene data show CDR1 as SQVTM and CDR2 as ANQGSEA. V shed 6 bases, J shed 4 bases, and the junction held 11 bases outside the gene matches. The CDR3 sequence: CSVAQSGVITGELFF. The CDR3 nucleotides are TGCAGCGTCGCCCAAAGCGGGGTAATCACCGGGGAGCTGTTTTTT.

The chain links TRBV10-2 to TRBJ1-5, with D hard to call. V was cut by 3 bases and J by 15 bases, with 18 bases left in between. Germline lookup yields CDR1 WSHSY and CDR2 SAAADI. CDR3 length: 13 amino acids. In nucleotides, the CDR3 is TGCGCCAGCAGTGACCCGGCCTCGGGTTTAAGGCATTTT. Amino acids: CASSDPASGLRHF.

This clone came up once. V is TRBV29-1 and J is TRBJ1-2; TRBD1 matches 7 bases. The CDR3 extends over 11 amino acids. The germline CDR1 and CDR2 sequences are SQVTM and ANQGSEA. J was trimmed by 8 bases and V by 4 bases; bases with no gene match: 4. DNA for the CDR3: TGCAGCGTTGGGGACAGCCCGGGCTACACCTTC. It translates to CSVGDSPGYTF.

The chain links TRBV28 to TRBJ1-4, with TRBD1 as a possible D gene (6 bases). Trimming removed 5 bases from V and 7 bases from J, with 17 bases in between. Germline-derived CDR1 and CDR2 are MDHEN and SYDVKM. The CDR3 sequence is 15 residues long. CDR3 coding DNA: TGTGCCAGCAGTCCACAGGGTGGGGCGGTTGAAAAACTGTTTTTT. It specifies CASSPQGGAVEKLFF.

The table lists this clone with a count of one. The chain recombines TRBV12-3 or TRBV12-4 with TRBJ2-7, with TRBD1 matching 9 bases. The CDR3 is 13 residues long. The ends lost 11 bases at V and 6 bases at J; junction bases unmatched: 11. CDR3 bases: TGTGCCTGCCGGCGACAGGGGGTTGGCGAGCAGTACTTC. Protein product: CACRRQGVGEQYF.

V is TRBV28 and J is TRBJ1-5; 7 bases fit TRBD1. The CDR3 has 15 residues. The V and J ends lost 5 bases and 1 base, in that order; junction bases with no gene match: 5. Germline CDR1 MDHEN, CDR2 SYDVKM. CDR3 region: CASSGSGGSNQPQHF. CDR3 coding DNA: TGTGCCAGCAGTGGCTCAGGGGGGAGCAATCAGCCCCAGCATTTT.

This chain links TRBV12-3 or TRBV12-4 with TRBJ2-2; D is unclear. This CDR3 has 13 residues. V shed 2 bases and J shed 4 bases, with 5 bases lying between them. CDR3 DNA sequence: TGTGCCAGCAGTTTACTCCTCACCGGGGAGCTGTTTTTT. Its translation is CASSLLLTGELFF.

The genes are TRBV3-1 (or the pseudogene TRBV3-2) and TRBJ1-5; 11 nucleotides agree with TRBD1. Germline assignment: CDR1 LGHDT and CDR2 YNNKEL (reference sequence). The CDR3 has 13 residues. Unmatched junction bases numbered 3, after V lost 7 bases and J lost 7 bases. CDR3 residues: CASKGQGEQPQHF. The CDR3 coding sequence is TGTGCCAGCAAGGGACAGGGGGAACAGCCCCAGCATTTT.

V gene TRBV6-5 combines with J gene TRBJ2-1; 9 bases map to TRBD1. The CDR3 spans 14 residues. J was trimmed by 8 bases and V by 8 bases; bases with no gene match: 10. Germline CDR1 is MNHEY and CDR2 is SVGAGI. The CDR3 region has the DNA TGTGCCAGCCTTTGGGGGACAGGGATGGATGAGCAGTTCTTC. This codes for CASLWGTGMDEQFF.

The CDR3: CASSPGGSNEKLFF. The CDR3 nucleotides are TGCGCCAGCAGCCCGGGGGGTAGTAATGAAAAACTGTTTTTT. The chain carries TRBV5-1 and TRBJ1-4, with a weak D call TRBD1 (5 bases). The ends were cut back, 4 bases at V and 4 bases at J, with 11 bases in the middle. The CDR3 has 14 amino acids. CDR1 is SGHRS, CDR2 YFSETQ, per germline.

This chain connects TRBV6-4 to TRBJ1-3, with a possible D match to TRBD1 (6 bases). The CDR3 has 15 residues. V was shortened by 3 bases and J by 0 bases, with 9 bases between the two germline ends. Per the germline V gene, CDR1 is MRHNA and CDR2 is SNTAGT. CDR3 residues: CASSEGANSGNTIYF. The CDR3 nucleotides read TGTGCCAGCAGTGAGGGGGCAAACTCTGGAAACACCATATATTTT.

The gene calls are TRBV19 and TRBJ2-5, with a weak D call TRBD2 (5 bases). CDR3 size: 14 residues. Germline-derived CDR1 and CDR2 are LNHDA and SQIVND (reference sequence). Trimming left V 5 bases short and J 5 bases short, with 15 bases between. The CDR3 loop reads CASSPGGGGETQYF. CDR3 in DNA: TGTGCCAGTAGTCCCGGCGGCGGCGGGGAGACCCAGTACTTC.

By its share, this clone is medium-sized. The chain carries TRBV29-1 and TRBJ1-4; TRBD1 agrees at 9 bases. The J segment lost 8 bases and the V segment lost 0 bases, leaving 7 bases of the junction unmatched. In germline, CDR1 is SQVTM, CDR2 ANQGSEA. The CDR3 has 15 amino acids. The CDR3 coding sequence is TGCAGCGTTGAAGATCGGGGACAGGGAGGCGAAAAACTGTTTTTT. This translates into CSVEDRGQGGEKLFF.